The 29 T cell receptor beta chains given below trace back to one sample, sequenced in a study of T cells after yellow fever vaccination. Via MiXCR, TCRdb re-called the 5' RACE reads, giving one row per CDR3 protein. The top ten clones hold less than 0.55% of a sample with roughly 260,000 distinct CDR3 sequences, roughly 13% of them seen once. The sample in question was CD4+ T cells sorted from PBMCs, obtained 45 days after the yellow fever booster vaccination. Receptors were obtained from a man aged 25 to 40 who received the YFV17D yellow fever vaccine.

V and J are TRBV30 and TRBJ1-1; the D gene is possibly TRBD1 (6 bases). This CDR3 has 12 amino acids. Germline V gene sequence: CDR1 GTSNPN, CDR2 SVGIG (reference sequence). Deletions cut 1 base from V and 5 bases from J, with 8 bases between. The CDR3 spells CAWSGGQTEAFF. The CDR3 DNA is TGTGCCTGGAGTGGGGGGCAGACTGAAGCTTTCTTT.

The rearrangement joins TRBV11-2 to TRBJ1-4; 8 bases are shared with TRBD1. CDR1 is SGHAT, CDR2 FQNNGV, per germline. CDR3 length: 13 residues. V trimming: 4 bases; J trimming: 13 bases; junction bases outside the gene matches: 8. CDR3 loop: CASSSGTGVGLFF. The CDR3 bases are TGTGCCAGCAGCTCCGGGACAGGCGTTGGACTGTTTTTT.

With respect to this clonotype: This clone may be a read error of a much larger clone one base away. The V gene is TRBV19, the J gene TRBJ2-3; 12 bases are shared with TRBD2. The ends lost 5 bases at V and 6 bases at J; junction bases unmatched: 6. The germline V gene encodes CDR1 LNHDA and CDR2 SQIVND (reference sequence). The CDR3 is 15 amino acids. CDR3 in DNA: TGTGCCAGTAGTGAAACTAGCGGGAGGAACGATACGCAGTATTTT. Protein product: CASSETSGRNDTQYF.

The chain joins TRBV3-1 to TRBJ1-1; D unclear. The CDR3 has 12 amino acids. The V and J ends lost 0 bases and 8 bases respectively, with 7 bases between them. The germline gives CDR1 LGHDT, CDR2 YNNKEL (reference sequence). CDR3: CASSQDLGEAFF. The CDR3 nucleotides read TGTGCCAGCAGCCAAGATCTAGGAGAAGCTTTCTTT.

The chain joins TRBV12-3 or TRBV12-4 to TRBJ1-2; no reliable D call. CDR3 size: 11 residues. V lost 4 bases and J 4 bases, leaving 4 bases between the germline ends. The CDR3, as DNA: TGTGCCAGCAGTTCGAGCTATGGCTACACCTTC. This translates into CASSSSYGYTF.

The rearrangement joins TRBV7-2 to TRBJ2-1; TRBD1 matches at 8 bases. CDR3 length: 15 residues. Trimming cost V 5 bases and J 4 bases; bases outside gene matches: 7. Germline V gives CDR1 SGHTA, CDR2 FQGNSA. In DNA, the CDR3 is TGTGCCAGCAGCCCGGACAGGGCGGGTTACAATGAGCAGTTCTTC. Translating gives CASSPDRAGYNEQFF.

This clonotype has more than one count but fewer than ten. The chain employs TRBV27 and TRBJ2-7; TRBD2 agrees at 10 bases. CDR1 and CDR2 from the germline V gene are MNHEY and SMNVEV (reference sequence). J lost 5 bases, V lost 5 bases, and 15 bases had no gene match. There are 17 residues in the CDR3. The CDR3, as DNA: TGTGCCAGCAGTCCTCCACCATACACGGGACTAGCGCACGAGCAGTACTTC. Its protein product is CASSPPPYTGLAHEQYF.

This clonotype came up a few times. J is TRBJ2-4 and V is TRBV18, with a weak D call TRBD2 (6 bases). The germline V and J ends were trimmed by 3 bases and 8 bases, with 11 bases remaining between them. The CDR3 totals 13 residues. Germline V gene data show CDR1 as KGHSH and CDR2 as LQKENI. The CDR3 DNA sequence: TGTGCCAGCTCACCGGTCAGGGAGGACATTCAGTACTTC. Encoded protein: CASSPVREDIQYF.

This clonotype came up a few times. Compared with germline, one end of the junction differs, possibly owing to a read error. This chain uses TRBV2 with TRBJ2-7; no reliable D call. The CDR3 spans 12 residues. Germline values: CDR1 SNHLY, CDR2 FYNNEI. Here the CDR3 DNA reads TGTGCCAGCCGTGAGGTCAACTACGAGCAGTACTTC. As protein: CASREVNYEQYF.

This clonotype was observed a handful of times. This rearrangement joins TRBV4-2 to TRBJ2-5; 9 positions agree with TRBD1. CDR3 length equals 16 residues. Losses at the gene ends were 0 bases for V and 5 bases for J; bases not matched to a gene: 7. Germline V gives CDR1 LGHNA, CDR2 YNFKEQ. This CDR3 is CASSQERTGVGETQYF. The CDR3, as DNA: TGTGCCAGCAGCCAAGAACGGACAGGGGTTGGGGAGACCCAGTACTTC.

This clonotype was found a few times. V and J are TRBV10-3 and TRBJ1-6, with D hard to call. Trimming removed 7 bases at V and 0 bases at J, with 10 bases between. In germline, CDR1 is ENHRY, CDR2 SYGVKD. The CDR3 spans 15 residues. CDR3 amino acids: CAITREGSYNSPLHF. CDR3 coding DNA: TGTGCCATCACCCGAGAGGGCTCCTATAATTCACCCCTCCACTTT.

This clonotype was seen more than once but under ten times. CDR3 nucleotide sequence: TGCAGTGCTAGAGAGCCTGGCAGGGGATCTGGAAACACCATATATTTT. This sequence encodes CSAREPGRGSGNTIYF. The chain has TRBV20-1 and TRBJ1-3, with D tentatively TRBD1 (6 bases). CDR1 DFQATT and CDR2 SNEGSKA come from the germline V gene (reference sequence). This CDR3 comprises 16 residues. V gave up 0 bases and J gave up 1 base, with 13 bases separating them.

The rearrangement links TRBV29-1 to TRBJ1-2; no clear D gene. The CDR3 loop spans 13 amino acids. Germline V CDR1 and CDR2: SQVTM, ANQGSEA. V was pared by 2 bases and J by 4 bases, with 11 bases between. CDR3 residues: CSVELALRYGYTF. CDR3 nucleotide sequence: TGCAGCGTTGAATTAGCCCTCCGCTATGGCTACACCTTC.

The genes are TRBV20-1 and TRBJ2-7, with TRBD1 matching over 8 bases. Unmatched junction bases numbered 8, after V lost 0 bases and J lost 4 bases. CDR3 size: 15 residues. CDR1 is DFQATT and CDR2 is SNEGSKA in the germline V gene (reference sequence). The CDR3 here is CSARDPGQGKYEQYF. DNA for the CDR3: TGCAGTGCTAGAGATCCCGGACAGGGAAAGTACGAGCAGTACTTC.

The CDR3 loop is CASTGLAQETQYF. CDR3 nucleotides: TGTGCCAGCACTGGTCTAGCACAGGAGACCCAGTACTTC. V gene TRBV12-3 or TRBV12-4 combines with J gene TRBJ2-5, with a possible D match to TRBD2 (5 bases). Trimming left V 7 bases short and J 5 bases short, with 14 bases between. The CDR3 runs to 13 residues.

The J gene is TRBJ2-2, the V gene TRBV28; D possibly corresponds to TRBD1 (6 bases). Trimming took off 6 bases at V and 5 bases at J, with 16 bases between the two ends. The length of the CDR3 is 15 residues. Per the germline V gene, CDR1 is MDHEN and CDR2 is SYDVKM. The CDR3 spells CASSPAPRGTGELFF. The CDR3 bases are TGTGCCAGCAGCCCGGCCCCCAGGGGAACCGGGGAGCTGTTTTTT.

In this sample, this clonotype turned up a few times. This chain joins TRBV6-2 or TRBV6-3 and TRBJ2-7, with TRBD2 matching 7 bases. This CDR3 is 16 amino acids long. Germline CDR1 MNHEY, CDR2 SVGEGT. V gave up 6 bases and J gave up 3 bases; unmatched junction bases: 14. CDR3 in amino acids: CASSSRGGRAIYEQYF. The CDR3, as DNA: TGTGCCAGCAGCTCTCGGGGAGGGAGGGCCATCTACGAGCAGTACTTC.

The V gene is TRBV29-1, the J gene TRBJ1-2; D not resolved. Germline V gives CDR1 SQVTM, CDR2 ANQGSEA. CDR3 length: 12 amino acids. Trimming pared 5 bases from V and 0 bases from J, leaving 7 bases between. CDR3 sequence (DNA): TGCAGCGTTTTGTGGACTAACTATGGCTACACCTTC. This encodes CSVLWTNYGYTF.

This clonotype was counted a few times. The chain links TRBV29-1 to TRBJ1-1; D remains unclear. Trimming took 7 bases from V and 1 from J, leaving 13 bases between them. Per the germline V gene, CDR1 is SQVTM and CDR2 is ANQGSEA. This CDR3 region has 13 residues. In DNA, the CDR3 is TGCAGCGGTGGGTACAGACGGAACACTGAAGCTTTCTTT. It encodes CSGGYRRNTEAFF.

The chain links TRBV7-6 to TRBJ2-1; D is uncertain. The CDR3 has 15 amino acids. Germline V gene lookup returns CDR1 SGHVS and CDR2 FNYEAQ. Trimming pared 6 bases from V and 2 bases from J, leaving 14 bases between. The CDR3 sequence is CASSSTLTPYNEQFF. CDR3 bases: TGTGCCAGCAGTTCTACTCTCACACCCTACAATGAGCAGTTCTTC.

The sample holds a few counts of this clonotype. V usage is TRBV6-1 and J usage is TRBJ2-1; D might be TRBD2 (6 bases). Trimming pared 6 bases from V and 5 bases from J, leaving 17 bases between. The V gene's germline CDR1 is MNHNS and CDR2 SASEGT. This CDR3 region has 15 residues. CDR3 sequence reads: CASRQGTSRNNEQFF. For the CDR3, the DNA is TGTGCCAGCAGGCAGGGAACTAGCCGCAACAATGAGCAGTTCTTC.

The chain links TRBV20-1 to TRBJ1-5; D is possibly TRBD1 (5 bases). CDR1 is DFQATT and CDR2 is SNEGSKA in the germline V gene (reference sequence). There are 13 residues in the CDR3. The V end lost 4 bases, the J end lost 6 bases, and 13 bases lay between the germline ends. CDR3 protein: CSATRDVGQPQHF. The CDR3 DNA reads TGCAGTGCTACTCGGGACGTCGGTCAGCCCCAGCATTTT.

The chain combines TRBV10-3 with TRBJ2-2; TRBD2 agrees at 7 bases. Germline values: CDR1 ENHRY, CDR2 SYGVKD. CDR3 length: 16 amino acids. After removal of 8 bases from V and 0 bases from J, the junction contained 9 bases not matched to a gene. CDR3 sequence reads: CAIQAGGSANTGELFF. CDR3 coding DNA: TGTGCCATCCAAGCAGGCGGGAGCGCGAACACCGGGGAGCTGTTTTTT.

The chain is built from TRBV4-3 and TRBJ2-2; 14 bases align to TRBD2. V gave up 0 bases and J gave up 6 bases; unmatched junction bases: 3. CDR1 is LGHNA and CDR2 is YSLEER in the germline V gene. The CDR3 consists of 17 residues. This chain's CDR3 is CASSQDGTSGGPGELFF. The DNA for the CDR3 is TGCGCCAGCAGCCAAGATGGGACTAGCGGGGGACCCGGGGAGCTGTTTTTT.

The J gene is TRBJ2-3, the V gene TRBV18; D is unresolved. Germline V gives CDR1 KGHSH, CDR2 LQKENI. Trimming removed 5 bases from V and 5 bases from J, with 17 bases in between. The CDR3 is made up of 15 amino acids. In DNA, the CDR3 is TGTGCCAGCTCATCTCCAGTGGGTCCGAGAGATACGCAGTATTTT. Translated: CASSSPVGPRDTQYF.

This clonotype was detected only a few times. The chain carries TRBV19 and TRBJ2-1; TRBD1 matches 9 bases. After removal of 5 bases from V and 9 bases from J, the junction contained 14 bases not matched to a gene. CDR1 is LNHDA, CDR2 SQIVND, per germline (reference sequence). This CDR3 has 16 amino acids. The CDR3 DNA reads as TGTGCCAGTAGTGTAACCGGGACAGGGAAGTACGGTGAGCAGTTCTTC. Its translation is CASSVTGTGKYGEQFF.

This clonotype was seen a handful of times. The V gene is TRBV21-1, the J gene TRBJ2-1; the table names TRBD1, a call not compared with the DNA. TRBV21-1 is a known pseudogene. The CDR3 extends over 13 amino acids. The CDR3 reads CAFRRAKYNEQFF. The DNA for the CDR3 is TGTGCTTTCAGACGGGCGAAATACAATGAGCAGTTCTTC.

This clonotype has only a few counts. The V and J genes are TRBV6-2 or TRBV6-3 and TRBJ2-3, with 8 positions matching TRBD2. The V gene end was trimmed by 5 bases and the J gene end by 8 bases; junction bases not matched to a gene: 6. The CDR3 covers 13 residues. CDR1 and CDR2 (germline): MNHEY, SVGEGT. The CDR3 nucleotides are TGTGCCAGCAGTATAAAAACTAGCGGTACGCAGTATTTT. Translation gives CASSIKTSGTQYF.

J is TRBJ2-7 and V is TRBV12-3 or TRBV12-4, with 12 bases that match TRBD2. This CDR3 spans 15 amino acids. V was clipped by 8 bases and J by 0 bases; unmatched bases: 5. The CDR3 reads CASASGRAISYEQYF. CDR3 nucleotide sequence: TGTGCCAGCGCTAGCGGGAGGGCCATCTCCTACGAGCAGTACTTC.